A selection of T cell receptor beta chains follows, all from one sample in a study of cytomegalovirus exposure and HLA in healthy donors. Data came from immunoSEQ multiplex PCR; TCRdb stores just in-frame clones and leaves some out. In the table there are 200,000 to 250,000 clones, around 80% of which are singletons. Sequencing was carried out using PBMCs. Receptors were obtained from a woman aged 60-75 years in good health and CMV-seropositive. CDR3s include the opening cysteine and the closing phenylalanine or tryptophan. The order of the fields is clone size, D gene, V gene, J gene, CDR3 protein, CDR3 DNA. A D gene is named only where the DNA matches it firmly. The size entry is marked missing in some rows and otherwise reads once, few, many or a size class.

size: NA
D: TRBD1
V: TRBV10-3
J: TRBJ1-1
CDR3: CAIAAGGKFSEAFF
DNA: TGTGCCATCGCGGCAGGGGGCAAGTTCTCTGAAGCTTTCTTT

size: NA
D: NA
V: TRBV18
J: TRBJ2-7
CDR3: CASSPSGQQHEQYF
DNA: TGTGCCAGCTCACCAAGTGGGCAGCAACACGAGCAGTACTTC

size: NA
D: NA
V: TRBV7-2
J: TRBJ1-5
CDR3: CASSPNTGVGNQPQHF
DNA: TGTGCCAGCAGCCCAAACACGGGGGTTGGCAATCAGCCCCAGCATTTT

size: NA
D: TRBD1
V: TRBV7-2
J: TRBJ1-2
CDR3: CASSSGQGQEGYTF
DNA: TGTGCCAGCAGCTCTGGACAGGGCCAAGAAGGCTACACCTTC

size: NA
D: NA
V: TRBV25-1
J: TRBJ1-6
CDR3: CASSLAGRGWSPLHF
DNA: TGTGCCAGCAGTTTGGCTGGGAGGGGATGGTCACCCCTCCACTTT

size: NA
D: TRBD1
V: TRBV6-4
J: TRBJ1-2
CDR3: CASSKMGTGDGYTF
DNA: TGTGCCAGCAGTAAAATGGGGACAGGGGACGGCTACACCTTC

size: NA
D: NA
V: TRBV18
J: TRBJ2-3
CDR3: CASSLQGRRLGDTQYF
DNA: TGTGCCAGCTCCCTACAGGGGAGGAGGCTCGGAGATACGCAGTATTTT

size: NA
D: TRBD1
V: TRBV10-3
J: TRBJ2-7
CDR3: CAISGGQGMYEQYF
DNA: TGTGCCATCAGTGGGGGACAGGGGATGTACGAGCAGTACTTC

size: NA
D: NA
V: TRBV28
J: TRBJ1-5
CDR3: CASGGGSQPQHF
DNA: TGTGCCAGCGGGGGGGGTTCTCAGCCCCAGCATTTT

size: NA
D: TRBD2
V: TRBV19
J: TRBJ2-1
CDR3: CASRMAGGPYNEQFF
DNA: TGTGCCAGTCGCATGGCGGGAGGTCCCTACAATGAGCAGTTCTTC

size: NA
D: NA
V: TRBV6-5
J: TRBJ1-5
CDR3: CASSYSLDRRQPQHF
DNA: TGTGCCAGCAGTTACTCTCTCGACAGGAGGCAGCCCCAGCATTTT

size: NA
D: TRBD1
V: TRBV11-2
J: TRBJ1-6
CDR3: CASSPRTGDSPLHF
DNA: TGTGCCAGCAGCCCACGGACAGGGGATTCACCCCTCCACTTT

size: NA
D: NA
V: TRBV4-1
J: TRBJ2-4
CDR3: CASSPGLQGGEAKNIQYF
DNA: TGCGCCAGCAGCCCAGGCCTCCAGGGGGGTGAGGCCAAAAACATTCAGTACTTC

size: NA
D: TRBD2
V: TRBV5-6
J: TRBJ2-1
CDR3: CASSLGMLAGASYNEQFF
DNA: TGTGCCAGCAGCTTGGGGATGCTAGCGGGAGCCTCCTACAATGAGCAGTTCTTC

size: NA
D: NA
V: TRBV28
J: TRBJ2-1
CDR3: CASSHSKNKPQGPYNEQFF
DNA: TGTGCCAGCAGCCACAGTAAGAACAAGCCACAGGGACCTTACAATGAGCAGTTCTTC

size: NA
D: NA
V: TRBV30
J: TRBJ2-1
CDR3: CAWSGAGGGQFF
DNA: TGTGCCTGGAGTGGAGCCGGGGGTGGGCAGTTCTTC

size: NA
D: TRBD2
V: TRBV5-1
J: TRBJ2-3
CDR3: CASSYLAGATDTQYF
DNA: TGCGCCAGCAGCTATTTAGCGGGAGCTACAGATACGCAGTATTTT

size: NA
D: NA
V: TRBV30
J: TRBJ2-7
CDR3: CAWSQGGQSEQYF
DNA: TGTGCCTGGAGTCAGGGGGGTCAGTCCGAGCAGTACTTC

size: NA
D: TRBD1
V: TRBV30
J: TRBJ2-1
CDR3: CAWSGTAYNEQFF
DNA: TGTGCCTGGAGCGGGACAGCCTACAATGAGCAGTTCTTC

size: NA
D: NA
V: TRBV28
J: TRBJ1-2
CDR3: CASGETNYGYTF
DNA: TGTGCCAGCGGGGAGACCAACTATGGCTACACCTTC

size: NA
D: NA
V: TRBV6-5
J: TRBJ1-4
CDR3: CASSPSETNEKLFF
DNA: TGTGCCAGCAGTCCTAGTGAAACTAATGAAAAACTGTTTTTT

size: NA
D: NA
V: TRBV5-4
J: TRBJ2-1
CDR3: CASSPRSQDEQFF
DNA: TGTGCCAGCAGCCCGAGATCCCAGGATGAGCAGTTCTTC

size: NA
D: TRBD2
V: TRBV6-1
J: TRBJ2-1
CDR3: CASSEVGGTVTYNEQFF
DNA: TGTGCCAGCAGTGAAGTGGGAGGGACTGTAACCTACAATGAGCAGTTCTTC

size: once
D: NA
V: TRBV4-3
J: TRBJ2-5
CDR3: CASSPGQYREQYF
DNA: TGCGCCAGCAGCCCGGGACAGTATCGGGAGCAGTACTTC

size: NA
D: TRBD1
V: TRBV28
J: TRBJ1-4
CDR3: CASSLVGGAEEKLFF
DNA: TGTGCCAGCAGTTTGGTAGGGGGCGCGGAAGAAAAACTGTTTTTT

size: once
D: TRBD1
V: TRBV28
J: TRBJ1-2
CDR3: CASSPRTGRANYGYTF
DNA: TGTGCCAGCAGTCCTCGGACAGGGCGGGCGAACTATGGCTACACCTTC

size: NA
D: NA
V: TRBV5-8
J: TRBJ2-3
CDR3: CASSSPGGTDTQYF
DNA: TGTGCCAGCAGCTCCCCCGGGGGCACAGATACGCAGTATTTT

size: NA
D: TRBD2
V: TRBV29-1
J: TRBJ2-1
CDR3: CSVEEGDGTTYNEQFF
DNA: TGCAGCGTTGAAGAGGGGGACGGGACTACCTACAATGAGCAGTTCTTC

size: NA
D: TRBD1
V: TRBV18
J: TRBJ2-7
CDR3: CASSPGTGSYEQYF
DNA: TGTGCCAGCTCACCAGGGACAGGGAGCTACGAGCAGTACTTC

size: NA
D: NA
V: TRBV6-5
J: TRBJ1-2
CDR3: CASSYVGGSGYTF
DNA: TGTGCCAGCAGTTACGTTGGGGGGTCTGGCTACACCTTC

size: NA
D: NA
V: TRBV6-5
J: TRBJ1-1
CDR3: CASSSYRSGNTEAFF
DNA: TGTGCCAGCAGTTCCTACAGATCGGGAAACACTGAAGCTTTCTTT

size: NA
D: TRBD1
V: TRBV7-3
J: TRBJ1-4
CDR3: CASSTRDRGREKLFF
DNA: TGTGCCAGCAGCACCCGGGACAGGGGGAGGGAAAAACTGTTTTTT

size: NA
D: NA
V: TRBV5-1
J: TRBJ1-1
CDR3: CASSPRGGGGRVGNTEAFF
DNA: TGCGCCAGCAGCCCCCGAGGTGGGGGGGGTCGCGTAGGGAACACTGAAGCTTTCTTT

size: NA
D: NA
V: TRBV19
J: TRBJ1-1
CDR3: CASRGQLNTEAFF
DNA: TGTGCCAGTAGAGGACAGCTGAACACTGAAGCTTTCTTT

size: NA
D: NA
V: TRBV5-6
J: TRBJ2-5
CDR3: CASSLGTGETQYF
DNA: TGTGCCAGCAGCTTGGGCACCGGGGAGACCCAGTACTTC

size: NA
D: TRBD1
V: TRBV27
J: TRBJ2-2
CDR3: CASSSRGYTGELFF
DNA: TGTGCCAGCAGTTCCAGGGGGTACACCGGGGAGCTGTTTTTT

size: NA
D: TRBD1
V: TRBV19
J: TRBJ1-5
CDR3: CASSMVSGQGRRGQPQHF
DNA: TGTGCCAGTAGTATGGTTTCGGGACAGGGACGGAGAGGACAGCCCCAGCATTTT

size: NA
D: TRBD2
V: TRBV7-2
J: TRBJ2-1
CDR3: CASSSPGLAGYKFF
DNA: TGTGCCAGCAGCTCACCGGGACTAGCGGGATATAAGTTCTTC

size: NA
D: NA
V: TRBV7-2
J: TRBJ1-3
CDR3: CASTRAGISSGNTIYF
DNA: TGTGCCAGCACCAGGGCCGGCATTTCCTCTGGAAACACCATATATTTT

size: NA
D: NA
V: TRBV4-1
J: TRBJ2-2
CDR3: CASSPLIAPIVQGTGELFF
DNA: TGCGCCAGCAGCCCCTTAATCGCGCCTATAGTTCAGGGGACCGGGGAGCTGTTTTTT

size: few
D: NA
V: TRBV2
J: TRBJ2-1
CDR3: CASSGLRGNEQFF
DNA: TGTGCCAGCAGTGGACTACGTGGCAATGAGCAGTTCTTC

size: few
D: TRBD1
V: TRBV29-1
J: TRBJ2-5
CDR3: CSVEDLDRAAETQYF
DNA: TGCAGCGTTGAAGATCTAGACAGGGCGGCGGAGACCCAGTACTTC

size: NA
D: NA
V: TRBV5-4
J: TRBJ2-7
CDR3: CASSPITDGEQYF
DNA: TGTGCCAGCAGCCCCATTACCGACGGGGAGCAGTACTTC

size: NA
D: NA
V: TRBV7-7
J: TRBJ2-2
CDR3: CASSLAPGIPAGTGELFF
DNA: TGTGCCAGCAGCTTAGCCCCCGGGATACCAGCGGGCACCGGGGAGCTGTTTTTT

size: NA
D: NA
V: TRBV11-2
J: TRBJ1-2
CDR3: CASSLGSGLYGYTF
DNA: TGTGCCAGCAGCTTAGGGTCAGGACTGTATGGCTACACCTTC

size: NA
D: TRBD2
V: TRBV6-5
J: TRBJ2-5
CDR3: CASRTLAGGPGEQYF
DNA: TGTGCCAGCCGGACCTTAGCGGGAGGGCCGGGGGAGCAGTACTTC

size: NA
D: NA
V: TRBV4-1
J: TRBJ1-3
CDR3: CASSPSGNPSGNTIYF
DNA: TGCGCCAGCAGCCCCTCCGGGAACCCCTCTGGAAACACCATATATTTT

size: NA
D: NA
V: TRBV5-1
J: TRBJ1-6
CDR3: CASQQTLGPNSPLHF
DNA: TGCGCCAGTCAACAGACGTTAGGTCCCAATTCACCCCTCCACTTT

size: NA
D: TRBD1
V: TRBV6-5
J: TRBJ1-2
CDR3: CASSLVDRGGYTF
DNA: TGTGCCAGCAGCCTTGTTGACAGGGGCGGCTACACCTTC